What follows describes a single TCR beta chain. The antigen is not known. The sample belongs to a study of beta chain features in type 1 diabetes. Notes on the study in general: There was a moderate but significant shortening of TCRB CDR3s in all four CD4+ subsets of Type 1 diabetes patients.

Germline V CDR1 and CDR2: MNHEY, SVGAGI. CDR3 size: 14 residues. The V gene end was trimmed by 7 bases and the J gene end by 0 bases; junction bases not matched to a gene: 3. Expressed TCRB transcripts were sequenced because the isolated RNA had all been reverse transcribed beforehand. Clones were read by immunoSEQ multiplex PCR, and TCRdb kept only the in-frame ones, dropping some. This sample carries about 70,000 clones, approximately 50% of them seen once, and the ten largest clones take roughly 0.7%. This rearrangement joins TRBV6-5 to TRBJ2-4; 7 bases are shared with TRBD1. The receptor was isolated from a man aged 30-40 years with type 1 diabetes. Sequenced sample: central memory CD4+ T cells from blood. The CDR3 coding sequence is TGTGCCAGCACCGGGACAGTAGCCAAAAACATTCAGTACTTC. Residues: CASTGTVAKNIQYF.